This is a list of T cell receptor beta chains from one sample in a study of human T cells and chemical hapten exposure. Via MiXCR, TCRdb re-called the RACE reads, giving one row per CDR3 protein. The repertoire includes about 54,000 distinct CDR3 sequences, around 9.4% of them detected once, and approximately 1.6% sits in the top ten. The specimen comprised whole blood, sampled in connection with sensitization to the hapten diphenylcyclopropenone (DPC). The receptors shown here come from a woman between 45 and 60 years old with alopecia areata. Some clones in this sample may be carry-over from other donors' samples. CDR3s include the opening cysteine and the closing phenylalanine or tryptophan. The order of the fields is V gene, J gene, D gene, clone size, CDR3 protein, CDR3 DNA. The D gene is left open where the match is weak. Clone size appears in some rows only: once, few, many, or a class for an expanded clone.

>TRBV12-3/TRBV12-4|TRBJ1-1|NA|many
CASRPYRAMNTEAFF
TGTGCCAGCAGACCTTACAGAGCTATGAACACTGAAGCTTTCTTT
>TRBV11-2|TRBJ1-1|NA|few
CASSLVRAPTEAFF
TGTGCCAGCAGCTTAGTGAGGGCCCCCACTGAAGCTTTCTTT
>TRBV7-8|TRBJ2-5|TRBD1|NA
CASRSGQGEGGTGTQYF
TGTGCCAGCAGATCCGGACAGGGGGAGGGAGGAACAGGGACCCAGTACTTC
>TRBV20-1|TRBJ2-3|TRBD1|NA
CSAIGRGWQSDTQYF
TGCAGTGCTATCGGCAGGGGGTGGCAGTCGGATACGCAGTATTTT
>TRBV29-1|TRBJ2-3|NA|many
CSVEESSHSTDTQYF
TGCAGCGTTGAAGAATCCAGCCATAGCACAGATACGCAGTATTTT
>TRBV2|TRBJ2-2|TRBD2|NA
CASSETSANTGELFF
TGTGCCAGCAGTGAGACTAGCGCGAACACCGGGGAGCTGTTTTTT
>TRBV6-5|TRBJ2-7|TRBD1|few
CASSSRANRGHKYEQYF
TGTGCCAGCAGTTCTCGAGCTAACAGGGGTCACAAGTACGAGCAGTACTTC
>TRBV6-2/TRBV6-3|TRBJ2-3|NA|many
CASSRLGSTDTQYF
TGTGCCAGCAGCCGCCTGGGATCCACAGATACGCAGTATTTT
>TRBV15|TRBJ1-6|NA|many
CATSRDPGDNSPLHF
TGTGCCACCAGCAGAGATCCGGGGGATAACTCACCCCTCCACTTT
>TRBV29-1|TRBJ1-1|NA|NA
CSVVPTNTEAFF
TGCAGCGTTGTTCCAACGAACACTGAAGCTTTCTTT
>TRBV4-1|TRBJ1-4|NA|many
CASSQEAPSYGEKLFF
TGCGCCAGCAGCCAAGAGGCCCCCTCCTATGGCGAAAAACTGTTTTTT
>TRBV12-2|TRBJ2-2|NA|NA
CASRLVLTTRLNTGELFF
TGTGCAAGTCGCTTAGTTCTCACCACGCGCCTGAACACCGGGGAGCTGTTTTTT
>TRBV28|TRBJ2-7|NA|many
CASSLGGSGYEQYF
TGTGCCAGCAGTTTAGGCGGCAGCGGCTACGAGCAGTACTTC
>TRBV6-5|TRBJ2-2|NA|few
CASSFVGGTNTGELFF
TGTGCCAGCAGTTTCGTCGGCGGGACCAACACCGGGGAGCTGTTTTTT
>TRBV20-1|TRBJ1-4|NA|NA
CSAAAGTGLNEKLFF
TGCAGTGCAGCAGCCGGGACCGGGTTAAATGAAAAACTGTTTTTT
>TRBV6-5|TRBJ1-2|NA|NA
CASSYPGAGTSNYGYTF
TGTGCCAGCAGCTACCCGGGGGCCGGGACGTCTAACTATGGCTACACCTTC
>TRBV6-5|TRBJ2-7|NA|many
CASSLDNLAPLQYF
TGTGCCAGCAGCCTTGACAACCTCGCCCCGTTGCAGTACTTC
>TRBV7-9|TRBJ1-4|NA|few
CASSRAAGEKLFF
TGTGCCAGCAGCCGAGCTGCAGGCGAAAAACTGTTTTTT
>TRBV12-3/TRBV12-4|TRBJ2-2|NA|few
CASRAVGEGTGELFF
TGTGCCAGCAGGGCAGTGGGAGAAGGCACCGGGGAGCTGTTTTTT
>TRBV4-2|TRBJ2-1|NA|few
CASSQVSTLAYNEQFF
TGTGCCAGCAGCCAAGTGTCAACGCTAGCCTACAATGAGCAGTTCTTC
>TRBV6-2/TRBV6-3|TRBJ1-1|NA|few
CASLQGANTEAFF
TGTGCCAGCCTACAAGGGGCGAACACTGAAGCTTTCTTT
>TRBV6-5|TRBJ1-6|NA|many
CASSYSWAGSPLHF
TGTGCCAGCAGTTATTCTTGGGCGGGTTCACCCCTCCACTTT
>TRBV6-2/TRBV6-3|TRBJ2-5|TRBD1|NA
CASSYLGPGTEETQYF
TGTGCCAGCAGTTACTTAGGCCCCGGGACAGAAGAGACCCAGTACTTC
>TRBV7-2|TRBJ2-4|NA|many
CASSLALGDHIQYF
TGTGCCAGCAGCTTAGCGCTAGGAGACCACATTCAGTACTTC